Listed here are 26 T cell receptor beta chains from one sample, sequenced in a study of blood T cell repertoires in COVID-19. TCRdb's table, derived via immunoSEQ multiplex PCR, lists solely in-frame clones and lacks some. The sample has about 220,000 clones, around 81% seen once. Sequenced: peripheral blood. The receptor source for this set is a human donor in a cohort sampled during active COVID-19.

J is TRBJ1-1 and V is TRBV3-1 (or the pseudogene TRBV3-2); 10 bases match TRBD1. The CDR3 has 16 amino acids. CDR1 is LGHDT, CDR2 YNNKEL, per germline (reference sequence). Germline trimming cut 4 bases from V and 2 bases from J; bases unmatched to any gene: 7. Here the CDR3 reads CASSPNRDRGNTEAFF. CDR3 sequence (DNA): TGTGCCAGCAGCCCCAACCGGGACAGGGGAAACACTGAAGCTTTCTTT.

The chain couples TRBV20-1 to TRBJ1-2; TRBD1 aligns across 9 bases. CDR1 and CDR2 from the germline V gene are DFQATT and SNEGSKA (reference sequence). This CDR3 is 13 amino acids long. V trimming: 3 bases; J trimming: 8 bases; junction bases outside the gene matches: 7. CDR3 sequence (DNA): TGCAGTGCTAGTGACCGGGACAGGGAAGGCTACACCTTC. It specifies CSASDRDREGYTF.

In this sample, this clone turned up once. This chain connects TRBV2 to TRBJ2-3, with a weak D call TRBD2 (6 bases). V was shortened by 2 bases and J by 0 bases, with 9 bases between the two germline ends. The CDR3 loop spans 15 amino acids. CDR1 and CDR2 from the germline V gene are SNHLY and FYNNEI. CDR3 sequence: CASSEFSGSTDTQYF. The CDR3 DNA reads TGTGCCAGCAGTGAATTTAGCGGTAGCACAGATACGCAGTATTTT.

This sequence joins TRBV4-1 and TRBJ1-1; 10 positions match TRBD1. J gave up 6 bases and V 0 bases, and 7 bases lay outside the gene matches. CDR3 length equals 16 residues. CDR1 is MGHRA and CDR2 is YSYEKL in the germline V gene. CDR3 sequence (DNA): TGCGCCAGCAGCCAAGATTCGACAGGGGGCATAGCTGAAGCTTTCTTT. As protein: CASSQDSTGGIAEAFF.

This clone was seen repeatedly, ten times or more. V gene TRBV10-3 combines with J gene TRBJ2-7; TRBD1 aligns across 7 bases. Germline-derived CDR1 and CDR2 are ENHRY and SYGVKD. This CDR3 comprises 17 residues. V dropped 0 bases and J dropped 0; count of bases not matched to a gene: 8. CDR3 DNA sequence: TGTGCCATCAGTGAGTCTATCCAAGGGGGCTCCTCCTACGAGCAGTACTTC. Translated, it gives CAISESIQGGSSYEQYF.

The V call is TRBV29-1, the J call TRBJ2-3, with 8 bases identical to TRBD2. CDR1 and CDR2 from the germline V gene are SQVTM and ANQGSEA. This CDR3 spans 15 amino acids. J was trimmed by 3 bases and V by 5 bases; bases with no gene match: 10. CDR3 protein: CSVRGTGGLTDTQYF. CDR3 in DNA: TGCAGCGTTCGGGGGACGGGGGGGCTGACAGATACGCAGTATTTT.

The V call is TRBV9, the J call TRBJ1-5, with D possibly being TRBD1 (6 bases). CDR1 and CDR2 from the germline V gene are SGDLS and YYNGEE. Trimming cost V 4 bases and J 0 bases, with 20 bases left between them. CDR3 length equals 18 residues. In nucleotides, the CDR3 is TGTGCCAGCAGCCCTCAGGGGCACAGGCCATATAGCAATCAGCCCCAGCATTTT. Translated, it gives CASSPQGHRPYSNQPQHF.

The chain recombines TRBV28 with TRBJ1-5, with D possibly TRBD1 on 6 matching bases. This CDR3 has 14 amino acids. CDR1 MDHEN and CDR2 SYDVKM come from the germline V gene. Trimming left V 6 bases short and J 5 bases short, with 14 bases between. The CDR3 spells CASSRGGGYQPQHF. The CDR3 bases are TGTGCCAGCAGCCGAGGGGGGGGCTATCAGCCCCAGCATTTT.

V usage is TRBV7-8 and J usage is TRBJ1-2, with 8 bases lining up with TRBD1. Trimming took 5 bases from V and 7 from J; bases not matched to a gene: 6. The length of the CDR3 is 13 residues. Germline V CDR1 and CDR2: SGHVS, FQNEAQ. CDR3: CASSPDRARGYTF. CDR3 nucleotides: TGTGCCAGCAGCCCGGACAGGGCTCGTGGCTACACCTTC.

V usage is TRBV10-3 and J usage is TRBJ1-1; TRBD1 matches at 7 bases. This CDR3 is built from 14 residues. Germline loops: CDR1 ENHRY, CDR2 SYGVKD. Germline trimming cut 3 bases from V and 6 bases from J; bases unmatched to any gene: 7. DNA of the CDR3: TGTGCCATCAGTGACCCCCAGGGGGGCGCTGAAGCTTTCTTT. This translates into CAISDPQGGAEAFF.

This chain connects TRBV2 to TRBJ2-5; TRBD2 matches 9 bases. Germline V lookup: CDR1 SNHLY, CDR2 FYNNEI. CDR3 length equals 14 residues. The trim removed 8 bases at V and 5 bases at J, leaving 9 bases unmatched. The DNA for the CDR3 is TGTGCCAGCCGGGGGCTAGCGGGAAGGGAGACCCAGTACTTC. Translation gives CASRGLAGRETQYF. Together with reference TRBV2 and TRBJ2-5, the CDR3 gives the full variable domain: EPEVTQTPSHQVTQMGQEVILRCVPISNHLYFYWYRQILGQKVEFLVSFYNNEISEKSEIFDDQFSVERPDGSNFTLKIRSTKLEDSAMYFCASRGLAGRETQYFGPGTRLLVL.

The chain is built from TRBV5-1 and TRBJ1-5; the match to TRBD1 covers 7 bases. Germline V gives CDR1 SGHRS, CDR2 YFSETQ. Trimming cost V 1 base and J 7 bases; bases outside gene matches: 11. The CDR3 runs to 16 residues. CDR3 loop: CASSLNRLGGGQPQHF. The CDR3, as DNA: TGCGCCAGCAGCTTGAATCGGCTTGGAGGGGGCCAGCCCCAGCATTTT.

This sequence joins TRBV29-1 and TRBJ2-1, with D possibly TRBD2 on 5 matching bases. This CDR3 has 13 residues. Germline V CDR1 and CDR2: SQVTM, ANQGSEA. The V end was cut by 7 bases, the J end by 8 bases, with 18 bases between. The CDR3 nucleotides read TGCAGCGCCAACCCCCGACTAAGCGATGAGCAGTTCTTC. Residues: CSANPRLSDEQFF.

J is TRBJ2-3 and V is TRBV6-1; a weak D match, TRBD2 (6 bases). Germline assignment: CDR1 MNHNS and CDR2 SASEGT. The CDR3 contains 15 residues. V lost 2 bases and J lost 2, with 11 bases in between. CDR3 DNA sequence: TGTGCCAGCAGTGAACGGCGGGGACTCACAGATACGCAGTATTTT. This codes for CASSERRGLTDTQYF.

This chain uses TRBV18 with TRBJ1-2; D is unclear. Germline V gene sequence: CDR1 KGHSH, CDR2 LQKENI. Trimming pared 3 bases from V and 2 bases from J, leaving 7 bases between. CDR3 length equals 13 residues. Here the CDR3 reads CASSPPGNYGYTF. The CDR3 DNA reads TGTGCCAGCTCACCGCCGGGGAACTATGGCTACACCTTC.

The chain couples TRBV19 to TRBJ2-1; 11 positions match TRBD2. The CDR3 covers 13 residues. CDR1 is LNHDA and CDR2 is SQIVND in the germline V gene (reference sequence). Trimming at V came to 6 bases and at J to 7 bases, leaving 2 bases not matched to a gene. The CDR3 DNA is TGTGCCAGTAGAACTAGCGGGAGAAATGAGCAGTTCTTC. Protein: CASRTSGRNEQFF.

The sample holds one count of this clone. The V call is TRBV6-1, the J call TRBJ2-7; 8 bases are shared with TRBD1. Germline V CDR1 and CDR2: MNHNS, SASEGT. This CDR3 is built from 15 residues. V was clipped by 0 bases and J by 4 bases; unmatched bases: 5. CDR3 sequence (DNA): TGTGCCAGCAGTGAAGCGGCAGGGGGCTGGTACGAGCAGTACTTC. Translated: CASSEAAGGWYEQYF.

V gene TRBV6-5 combines with J gene TRBJ2-7; 8 nucleotides agree with TRBD2. Germline CDR1 is MNHEY and CDR2 is SVGAGI. J gave up 7 bases and V 6 bases, and 5 bases lay outside the gene matches. This CDR3 is 12 amino acids long. The DNA of the CDR3 is TGTGCCAGCAGGTCCGGGAGGGGGGAGCAGTACTTC. As protein: CASRSGRGEQYF.

The table lists this clone with a count of one. V is TRBV7-2 and J is TRBJ2-7, with 10 bases that match TRBD1. In germline, CDR1 is SGHTA, CDR2 FQGNSA. This CDR3 is 15 amino acids long. The J segment lost 2 bases and the V segment lost 5 bases, leaving 6 bases of the junction unmatched. As DNA, the CDR3 is TGTGCCAGCAGCCCTCGACAGGGGGCCGCCTACGAGCAGTACTTC. Translation gives CASSPRQGAAYEQYF. Supplemented by reference TRBV7-2 and TRBJ2-7, the full variable domain reads GAGVSQSPSNKVTEKGKDVELRCDPISGHTALYWYRQSLGQGLEFLIYFQGNSAPDKSGLPSDRFSAERTGGSVSTLTIQRTQQEDSAVYLCASSPRQGAAYEQYFGPGTRLTVT.

The chain carries TRBV6-5 and TRBJ1-2, with D maybe TRBD1 (5 bases). The CDR3 covers 14 residues. Trimming removed 7 bases at V and 4 bases at J, with 16 bases between. Germline V gene data show CDR1 as MNHEY and CDR2 as SVGAGI. CDR3 protein: CASIPKGHLYGYTF. The CDR3 bases are TGTGCCAGCATCCCCAAAGGACACCTCTATGGCTACACCTTC.

In this sample, this clone turned up many times. The chain links TRBV5-6 to TRBJ1-2; D uncertain. Germline V CDR1 and CDR2: SGHDT, YYEEEE. With 1 base removed from V and 7 bases from J, the gap between germline ends came to 11 bases. This CDR3 is built from 13 residues. The CDR3 region is CASSLTGLGGYTF. The CDR3 nucleotides are TGTGCCAGCAGCTTGACCGGGTTGGGTGGCTACACCTTC.

This chain uses TRBV11-2 with TRBJ2-2; no definite D call. CDR1 is SGHAT and CDR2 is FQNNGV in the germline V gene. CDR3 size: 16 residues. V lost 1 base to trimming and J lost 5 bases, with 14 bases between them. CDR3 nucleotides: TGTGCCAGCAGCTTAGCCCTAGATAGGTGGACCGGGGAGCTGTTTTTT. Protein: CASSLALDRWTGELFF.

The chain joins TRBV11-2 to TRBJ2-7; a weak D match, TRBD2 (5 bases). V lost 5 bases and J lost 5, with 13 bases in between. Germline V CDR1 and CDR2: SGHAT, FQNNGV. This CDR3 is built from 13 residues. CDR3 residues: CASSPARGDEQYF. The CDR3 DNA follows: TGTGCCAGCAGCCCCGCCCGGGGAGACGAGCAGTACTTC.

This clone was counted a few times. This CDR3 reads CASSLQGDDQPQHF. The CDR3 DNA is TGTGCCAGCAGCTTACAGGGGGACGATCAGCCCCAGCATTTT. The V and J genes are TRBV7-8 and TRBJ1-5, with TRBD1 matching over 7 bases. The CDR3 consists of 14 residues. The trim removed 2 bases at V and 5 bases at J, leaving 3 bases unmatched. Germline V gene sequence: CDR1 SGHVS, CDR2 FQNEAQ.

For the CDR3, the DNA is TGTGCCAGCAGCCAGGCAGGGGGACAGCCCCAGCATTTT. Translation gives CASSQAGGQPQHF. The rearrangement links TRBV3-1 (or the pseudogene TRBV3-2) to TRBJ1-5; 7 positions match TRBD1. The CDR3 contains 13 residues. After removal of 3 bases from V and 7 bases from J, the junction contained 3 bases not matched to a gene. Germline V gene data show CDR1 as LGHDT and CDR2 as YNNKEL (reference sequence).

The chain is built from TRBV2 and TRBJ2-3; tentatively, D is TRBD1 (6 bases). V lost 5 bases and J 3 bases, leaving 15 bases between the germline ends. In germline, CDR1 is SNHLY, CDR2 FYNNEI. The CDR3 consists of 15 residues. CDR3 DNA sequence: TGTGCCAGCAGTCCACAGGGTCGAAAGACAGATACGCAGTATTTT. Its protein product is CASSPQGRKTDTQYF.